These T cell receptor beta chains were read from a single sample in a study of shared clonotypes between healthy human individuals. Repertoires were generated with immunoSEQ multiplex PCR, while TCRdb's copy carries only in-frame clones and drops some. The sample includes over a million clones, around 98% of them seen just once. Specimen: naive CD4+ T cells sorted from blood. These receptors came from a man younger than 45 in good health. CDR3s leave out the opening cysteine and the closing phenylalanine or tryptophan.

cdr3_aa,v_call
ASSFSKGSGSLSSYNEQF,TRBV11-3
ASSLGQYEQY,TRBV28
ASSLPSVPSYEQY,TRBV28
ASSLVASSYEQY,TRBV7-2
ASSPGQGEETQY,TRBV11-3
ASRTPQGLAGGSYNEQF,TRBV28
ASSIRAGGIPGEQF,TRBV19
ASSPLHSGSTDTQY,TRBV18
ASSLERGLMNTEAF,TRBV11-2
ASTRGASNQPQH,TRBV6-6
ASSPFTSAESTDTQY,TRBV18
ASSVRSSDYGYT,TRBV6-1
ASSERLSSYNEQF,TRBV25-1
ASSPKLVFETQY,TRBV19
SVIVSGTGDQPQH,TRBV29-1
ASSYTGGASNQPQH,TRBV28
ASSPDPTTSGSPYNEQF,TRBV7-9
ATQTRTGVYEQY,TRBV15
ASSLRLAGGAETQY,TRBV7-2
ASNPTGLRSTYEQY,TRBV28
AIRDGGTGELF,TRBV10-3
ASSPTGFYGYT,TRBV14
ASLLGIGLLTDTQY,TRBV5-1
AIMRRTSGITDTQY,TRBV10-3
ASSPGQGAREQY,TRBV5-1
AWSVIGGSYEQY,TRBV30
ASSLSLLNEKLF,TRBV28